These T cell receptor beta chains were read from a single sample in a study of siplizumab effects on memory and regulatory T cells. Libraries were prepared by immunoSEQ multiplex PCR; TCRdb keeps only in-frame clonotypes and omits some of them. In the table there are tens of thousands of clones, roughly 93% of which are singletons. The sequencing input was CD8+ T cells sorted from blood. Source of these receptors: a human donor in good health. CDR3s include the opening cysteine and the closing phenylalanine or tryptophan. A D gene is named only where the DNA matches it firmly. Clone sizes are given selectively: once, few, many, or a class where the clone is expanded.

d_gene	v_gene	j_gene	abundance	CDR3aa	CDR3nt
.	TRBV4-3	TRBJ1-1	once	CASSQDWRGGTEAFF	TGCGCCAGCAGCCAAGATTGGAGGGGAGGGACTGAAGCTTTCTTT
.	TRBV30	TRBJ1-3	.	CAWTTPTLNTIYF	TGTGCCTGGACCACTCCCACCCTAAACACCATATATTTT
TRBD1	TRBV27	TRBJ1-5	.	CASSLWTGEDQPQHF	TGTGCCAGCAGTTTATGGACAGGGGAAGATCAGCCCCAGCATTTT
TRBD2	TRBV9	TRBJ2-3	.	CASSPGTSATDTQYF	TGTGCCAGCAGCCCTGGGACTAGCGCTACAGATACGCAGTATTTT
TRBD1	TRBV6-5	TRBJ1-1	.	CASSFTGDTEAFF	TGTGCCAGCAGTTTTACAGGGGACACTGAAGCTTTCTTT
TRBD2	TRBV13	TRBJ2-1	.	CASTSPGRESDNEQFF	TGTGCCAGCACCTCACCAGGGCGGGAGAGCGACAATGAGCAGTTCTTC
TRBD1	TRBV29-1	TRBJ2-7	.	CSVRQGSYEQYF	TGCAGCGTGAGACAGGGATCTTACGAGCAGTACTTC
.	TRBV7-6	TRBJ2-1	.	CASSLGGGSYNEQFF	TGTGCCAGCAGCTTAGGGGGGGGCTCTTACAATGAGCAGTTCTTC
.	TRBV6-5	TRBJ1-2	.	CASSSTANYGYTF	TGTGCCAGCAGTTCTACAGCTAACTATGGCTACACCTTC
.	TRBV6-5	TRBJ2-2	.	CASTRRTGTGELFF	TGTGCCAGCACCCGGAGGACGGGCACCGGGGAGCTGTTTTTT
.	TRBV13	TRBJ1-1	.	CASSAKNTEAFF	TGTGCCAGCAGCGCTAAGAACACTGAAGCTTTCTTT
TRBD1	TRBV27	TRBJ2-7	.	CASSAQNRGEQYF	TGTGCCAGCAGTGCACAGAACAGGGGCGAGCAGTACTTC
TRBD1	TRBV19	TRBJ1-2	once	CASSATGGYGYTF	TGTGCCAGTAGTGCGACAGGGGGCTATGGCTACACCTTC
.	TRBV6-5	TRBJ1-2	.	CASSYGRTVYGYTF	TGTGCCAGCAGTTACGGTCGGACAGTCTATGGCTACACCTTC
TRBD1	TRBV7-9	TRBJ2-7	.	CASSLPDRGLGEQYF	TGTGCCAGCAGCCTACCGGACAGGGGGCTGGGCGAGCAGTACTTC
.	TRBV9	TRBJ1-2	.	CASSLSGGYTF	TGTGCCAGCAGCTTAAGTGGTGGCTACACCTTC
TRBD1	TRBV18	TRBJ1-1	.	CASSPSRGLWNTEAFF	TGTGCCAGCTCACCTTCTAGGGGGCTATGGAACACTGAAGCTTTCTTT
.	TRBV13	TRBJ2-7	.	CASSPHLRGRLDEQYF	TGTGCCAGCAGCCCCCACTTGCGCGGCCGTTTGGACGAGCAGTACTTC
TRBD2	TRBV27	TRBJ2-5	.	CASSSIGTSYQETQYF	TGTGCCAGCAGTTCCATCGGGACTAGCTACCAAGAGACCCAGTACTTC
TRBD1	TRBV15	TRBJ1-1	.	CATSRVTGGTEAFF	TGTGCCACCAGCAGAGTGACAGGGGGCACTGAAGCTTTCTTT
.	TRBV19	TRBJ1-1	.	CASSQGTGTEAFF	TGTGCCAGTTCCCAGGGAACGGGGACTGAAGCTTTCTTT
TRBD1	TRBV14	TRBJ1-1	.	CASSLITGVDAEAFF	TGTGCCAGCAGCCTAATAACAGGGGTGGATGCTGAAGCTTTCTTT
.	TRBV5-6	TRBJ2-1	.	CASSLVSNEQFF	TGTGCCAGCAGCTTGGTGAGCAATGAGCAGTTCTTC
.	TRBV2	TRBJ1-4	.	CASREGFSEKLFF	TGTGCCAGCAGAGAGGGGTTCAGTGAAAAACTGTTTTTT
.	TRBV5-1	TRBJ2-1	.	CASSLGAAGHRLSYNEQFF	TGCGCCAGCAGCTTGGGGGCTGCGGGACACAGGCTATCCTACAATGAGCAGTTCTTC
.	TRBV28	TRBJ2-7	.	CASSLSAALYEQYF	TGTGCCAGCAGTTTATCCGCTGCCCTCTACGAGCAGTACTTC
.	TRBV5-1	TRBJ1-2	.	CASSIDGANYGYTF	TGCGCCAGCAGTATTGACGGTGCTAACTATGGCTACACCTTC
.	TRBV2	TRBJ1-2	.	CASSDPQASYGYTF	TGTGCCAGCAGTGACCCACAGGCGTCCTATGGCTACACCTTC
TRBD2	TRBV19	TRBJ2-7	once	CASSIGEGRSYEQYF	TGTGCCAGTAGTATAGGGGAGGGACGCTCCTACGAGCAGTACTTC
.	TRBV19	TRBJ2-7	.	CASSKGGYEQYF	TGTGCCAGTAGTAAGGGGGGGTACGAGCAGTACTTC
TRBD1	TRBV6-6	TRBJ1-2	.	CASRPRTGADYGYTF	TGTGCCAGCAGACCGAGGACAGGGGCCGACTATGGCTACACCTTC
.	TRBV13	TRBJ2-7	.	CASSYGSYYEQYF	TGTGCCAGCAGCTACGGGTCCTACTACGAGCAGTACTTC
.	TRBV19	TRBJ1-5	.	CASSMWGIRSNQPQHF	TGTGCCAGTAGTATGTGGGGGATCAGAAGCAATCAGCCCCAGCATTTT
.	TRBV27	TRBJ2-7	.	CASSLSRGRLYEQYF	TGTGCCAGCAGTTTATCTAGGGGACGACTCTACGAGCAGTACTTC
TRBD1	TRBV5-6	TRBJ2-7	.	CASTPGQGGYEQYF	TGTGCCAGCACCCCGGGACAGGGAGGCTACGAGCAGTACTTC
.	TRBV27	TRBJ2-2	.	CASSLWGTGELFF	TGTGCCAGCAGTTTATGGGGAACCGGGGAGCTGTTTTTT
.	TRBV4-1	TRBJ1-1	.	CASSQEGAGNTEAFF	TGCGCCAGCAGCCAAGAAGGGGCAGGGAACACTGAAGCTTTCTTT
TRBD1	TRBV7-9	TRBJ2-1	.	CASSLAGGPHEQFF	TGTGCCAGCAGCTTAGCAGGGGGCCCCCATGAGCAGTTCTTC
.	TRBV27	TRBJ2-1	once	CASSLLVENNEQFF	TGTGCCAGCAGTTTATTAGTGGAAAACAATGAGCAGTTCTTC
.	TRBV15	TRBJ1-5	.	CATRVDLSNQPQHF	TGTGCCACTCGAGTGGACCTTAGCAATCAGCCCCAGCATTTT
.	TRBV23-1	TRBJ1-5	.	CASSQFPRTSNQPQHF	TGCGCCAGCAGTCAATTTCCGCGGACTAGCAATCAGCCCCAGCATTTT
.	TRBV19	TRBJ2-5	.	CASRARSQETQYF	TGTGCCAGTAGGGCCAGGAGTCAAGAGACCCAGTACTTC
.	TRBV6-5	TRBJ2-7	once	CASSLQGLGEQYF	TGTGCCAGCAGTTTACAGGGATTAGGGGAGCAGTACTTC
.	TRBV7-9	TRBJ2-5	.	CASSFPPTVRSETQYF	TGTGCCAGCAGCTTTCCTCCGACGGTTAGGTCAGAGACCCAGTACTTC
.	TRBV13	TRBJ1-2	few	CASSLDRSGGYTF	TGTGCCAGCAGCCTAGACAGGAGTGGCGGCTACACCTTC
.	TRBV7-8	TRBJ2-1	once	CASSLASWGEQFF	TGTGCCAGCAGCTTAGCTTCATGGGGTGAGCAGTTCTTC
.	TRBV15	TRBJ1-5	.	CATSTGVGQPQHF	TGTGCCACCAGCACCGGGGTCGGCCAGCCCCAGCATTTT
.	TRBV29-1	TRBJ1-4	.	CSVAAVTAQSNEKLFF	TGCAGCGTTGCGGCTGTGACAGCCCAGTCTAATGAAAAACTGTTTTTT
TRBD1	TRBV25-1	TRBJ2-7	.	CASSAFGTGGLEQYF	TGTGCCAGCAGTGCTTTCGGGACAGGGGGTCTCGAGCAGTACTTC
.	TRBV27	TRBJ1-1	.	CASTSSWPPEAFF	TGTGCCAGCACCTCGTCTTGGCCCCCCGAAGCTTTCTTT